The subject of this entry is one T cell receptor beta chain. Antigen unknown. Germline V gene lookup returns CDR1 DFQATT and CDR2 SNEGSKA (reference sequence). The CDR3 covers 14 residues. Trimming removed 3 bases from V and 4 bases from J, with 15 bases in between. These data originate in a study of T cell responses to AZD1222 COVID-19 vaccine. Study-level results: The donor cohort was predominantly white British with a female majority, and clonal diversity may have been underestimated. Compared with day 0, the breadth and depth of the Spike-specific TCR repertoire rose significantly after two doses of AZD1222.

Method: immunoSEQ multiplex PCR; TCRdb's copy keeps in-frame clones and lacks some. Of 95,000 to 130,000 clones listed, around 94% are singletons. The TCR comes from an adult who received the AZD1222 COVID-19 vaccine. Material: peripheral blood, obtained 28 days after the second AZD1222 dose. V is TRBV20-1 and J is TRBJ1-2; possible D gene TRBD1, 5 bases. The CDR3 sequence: CSASAGSGGYGYTF. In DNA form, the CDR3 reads TGCAGTGCTAGTGCCGGTTCGGGGGGCTATGGCTACACCTTC.